The present T cell receptor (beta chain) was sequenced within a study of blood T cell repertoires in COVID-19. In the study overall: COVID-19 samples collected from the United States, Italy and Spain covered acute and convalescent phases. Sample material is recorded as cDNA or gDNA derived from T cells, B-cell-depleted T cells, or PBMCs.

The junction had 2 bases not matched to a gene; V was cut back by 1 base and J by 2 bases. The CDR3 totals 15 residues. Germline V gives CDR1 MDHEN, CDR2 SYDVKM. The data were produced by immunoSEQ multiplex PCR, yet TCRdb's version contains in-frame clones alone and is incomplete. This table holds around 260,000 clones, 86% found once. The chain links TRBV28 to TRBJ2-3, with 8 nucleotides matching TRBD2. The sequence was collected from a man between 18 and 29 years old with active or convalescent COVID-19. The sequenced sample consisted of peripheral blood. The CDR3 DNA reads as TGTGCCAGCAGTTTATTAGCGGGGTACACAGATACGCAGTATTTT. Protein product: CASSLLAGYTDTQYF.